A selection of T cell receptor beta chains follows, all from one sample in a study of CD8 T cells in ankylosing spondylitis. TCRdb fed the 5' RACE reads into MiXCR, producing one record per CDR3 protein. The sample carries about 250,000 distinct CDR3 sequences, under 30% recorded once. Source material: blood, either unsorted or a sorted T cell fraction (not recorded which). The receptors here all came from a male donor with ankylosing spondylitis or in good health (not recorded which). CDR3s include the opening cysteine and the closing phenylalanine or tryptophan. The order of the fields is D gene, clone size, J gene, V gene, CDR3 protein, CDR3 DNA. D genes are given only for firm matches. For some rows the clone size is stated as once, few or many, or as a class when expanded; others skip it.

d_call: TRBD2
clone_size: many
j_call: TRBJ2-1
v_call: TRBV4-1
cdr3_aa: CASSQLPRGGVYNEQFF
cdr3_nt: TGCGCCAGCAGCCAACTCCCCCGCGGGGGGGTATACAATGAGCAGTTCTTC

d_call: .
clone_size: many
j_call: TRBJ1-2
v_call: TRBV20-1
cdr3_aa: CSARAPRGWYGYTF
cdr3_nt: TGCAGTGCTAGAGCCCCCAGGGGTTGGTATGGCTACACCTTC

d_call: TRBD2
clone_size: many
j_call: TRBJ2-3
v_call: TRBV20-1
cdr3_aa: CSASPASGEPDTQYF
cdr3_nt: TGCAGTGCTAGTCCGGCTAGCGGGGAACCAGATACGCAGTATTTT

d_call: TRBD1
clone_size: few
j_call: TRBJ2-7
v_call: TRBV13
cdr3_aa: CASSRDRGGEQYF
cdr3_nt: TGTGCCAGCAGCCGGGACAGGGGAGGCGAGCAGTACTTC

d_call: TRBD1
clone_size: few
j_call: TRBJ2-7
v_call: TRBV29-1
cdr3_aa: CSVGQGAEEQYF
cdr3_nt: TGCAGCGTGGGACAGGGGGCGGAAGAGCAGTACTTC

d_call: TRBD2
clone_size: .
j_call: TRBJ2-3
v_call: TRBV20-1
cdr3_aa: CSANAREGTSTDTQYF
cdr3_nt: TGCAGTGCTAACGCCCGGGAGGGTACGAGCACAGATACGCAGTATTTT

d_call: TRBD2
clone_size: few
j_call: TRBJ2-7
v_call: TRBV27
cdr3_aa: CASSLSGTTTYEQYF
cdr3_nt: TGTGCCAGCAGTTTGTCCGGGACTACCACCTACGAGCAGTACTTC

d_call: .
clone_size: many
j_call: TRBJ2-2
v_call: TRBV30
cdr3_aa: CAWSVPGATQTGELFF
cdr3_nt: TGTGCCTGGAGTGTACCCGGGGCTACACAAACCGGGGAGCTGTTTTTT

d_call: .
clone_size: many
j_call: TRBJ1-4
v_call: TRBV20-1
cdr3_aa: CSAGGQGELFF
cdr3_nt: TGCAGTGCTGGGGGGCAGGGCGAGCTGTTTTTT

d_call: .
clone_size: .
j_call: TRBJ1-2
v_call: TRBV29-1
cdr3_aa: CSVVQDYGYTF
cdr3_nt: TGCAGCGTTGTCCAAGACTATGGCTACACCTTC

d_call: .
clone_size: .
j_call: TRBJ2-1
v_call: TRBV20-1
cdr3_aa: CSAPGQGRQFF
cdr3_nt: TGCAGTGCCCCCGGGCAGGGTAGGCAGTTCTTC

d_call: TRBD1
clone_size: many
j_call: TRBJ2-3
v_call: TRBV28
cdr3_aa: CASPPPGQGMDTQYF
cdr3_nt: TGTGCCAGCCCTCCTCCGGGACAGGGGATGGATACGCAGTATTTT

d_call: .
clone_size: .
j_call: TRBJ2-5
v_call: TRBV20-1
cdr3_aa: CSASPGPRETQYF
cdr3_nt: TGCAGTGCTTCCCCCGGACCCCGTGAGACCCAGTACTTC

d_call: TRBD1
clone_size: .
j_call: TRBJ2-3
v_call: TRBV20-1
cdr3_aa: CSARIDDWDSTTDTQYF
cdr3_nt: TGCAGTGCTAGAATCGACGATTGGGACAGTACCACAGATACGCAGTATTTT

d_call: .
clone_size: few
j_call: TRBJ1-2
v_call: TRBV10-3
cdr3_aa: CASLGTGKDFNYGYTF
cdr3_nt: TGTGCCTCTCTTGGGACCGGCAAAGACTTTAACTATGGCTACACCTTC

d_call: .
clone_size: .
j_call: TRBJ2-1
v_call: TRBV20-1
cdr3_aa: CSARKAGTRQEEQFF
cdr3_nt: TGCAGTGCCCGTAAAGCCGGGACTCGTCAAGAGGAGCAGTTCTTC

d_call: .
clone_size: few
j_call: TRBJ1-2
v_call: TRBV6-1
cdr3_aa: CASRPGKPQIYGYTF
cdr3_nt: TGTGCCAGCAGGCCCGGGAAGCCACAGATCTATGGCTACACCTTC

d_call: .
clone_size: many
j_call: TRBJ2-2
v_call: TRBV9
cdr3_aa: CASSVQPVDTGELFF
cdr3_nt: TGTGCCAGCAGCGTGCAGCCGGTCGACACCGGGGAGCTGTTTTTT

d_call: .
clone_size: many
j_call: TRBJ2-1
v_call: TRBV2
cdr3_aa: CASRGRNEQFF
cdr3_nt: TGTGCCAGCCGGGGGCGGAATGAGCAGTTCTTC

d_call: TRBD1
clone_size: .
j_call: TRBJ2-1
v_call: TRBV12-3/TRBV12-4
cdr3_aa: CASSLGTGDYNEQFF
cdr3_nt: TGTGCCAGCAGTCTCGGGACAGGGGACTACAATGAGCAGTTCTTC

d_call: .
clone_size: .
j_call: TRBJ1-1
v_call: TRBV19
cdr3_aa: CASSSQVTEAFF
cdr3_nt: TGTGCCAGTAGTTCACAGGTCACTGAAGCTTTCTTT

d_call: .
clone_size: few
j_call: TRBJ2-5
v_call: TRBV12-3/TRBV12-4
cdr3_aa: CASSFRGVQETQYF
cdr3_nt: TGTGCCAGCAGTTTTAGGGGGGTCCAAGAGACCCAGTACTTC

d_call: .
clone_size: many
j_call: TRBJ1-2
v_call: TRBV6-6
cdr3_aa: CASGGSGFDGYTF
cdr3_nt: TGTGCCAGCGGCGGTTCAGGGTTTGATGGCTACACCTTC

d_call: .
clone_size: many
j_call: TRBJ1-5
v_call: TRBV6-1
cdr3_aa: CASRQGGAGYQPQHF
cdr3_nt: TGTGCCAGCAGACAGGGAGGGGCTGGCTATCAGCCCCAGCATTTT

d_call: .
clone_size: .
j_call: TRBJ2-1
v_call: TRBV7-8
cdr3_aa: CASSSHSNEQFF
cdr3_nt: TGTGCCAGCAGCTCCCACAGCAATGAGCAGTTCTTC

d_call: .
clone_size: many
j_call: TRBJ1-4
v_call: TRBV4-1
cdr3_aa: CASSPRTNEKLFF
cdr3_nt: TGCGCCAGCAGCCCCAGGACGAATGAAAAACTGTTTTTT

d_call: TRBD2
clone_size: .
j_call: TRBJ2-7
v_call: TRBV28
cdr3_aa: CASSPRLAGNYEQYF
cdr3_nt: TGTGCCAGCAGTCCCAGGTTAGCGGGGAACTACGAGCAGTACTTC

d_call: TRBD1
clone_size: .
j_call: TRBJ2-7
v_call: TRBV29-1
cdr3_aa: CSARTGVNPEQYF
cdr3_nt: TGCAGCGCTCGGACAGGGGTCAACCCCGAGCAGTACTTC

d_call: TRBD2
clone_size: many
j_call: TRBJ2-7
v_call: TRBV20-1
cdr3_aa: CSARDSGSGGNYEQYF
cdr3_nt: TGCAGTGCTAGAGATTCGGGGAGCGGGGGAAACTACGAGCAGTACTTC

d_call: .
clone_size: .
j_call: TRBJ1-4
v_call: TRBV20-1
cdr3_aa: CSARDDGEKLFF
cdr3_nt: TGCAGTGCTAGAGATGACGGGGAAAAACTGTTTTTT

d_call: TRBD1
clone_size: many
j_call: TRBJ2-2
v_call: TRBV2
cdr3_aa: CASKTGDTGELFF
cdr3_nt: TGTGCCAGCAAGACAGGGGACACCGGGGAGCTGTTTTTT

d_call: .
clone_size: few
j_call: TRBJ2-3
v_call: TRBV6-4
cdr3_aa: CASSDIGRGDDTQYF
cdr3_nt: TGTGCCAGCAGTGACATCGGTAGGGGCGACGATACGCAGTATTTT

d_call: TRBD1
clone_size: few
j_call: TRBJ1-5
v_call: TRBV6-5
cdr3_aa: CASSYAAATGGQPQHF
cdr3_nt: TGTGCCAGCAGTTACGCCGCCGCGACAGGGGGACAGCCCCAGCATTTT

d_call: .
clone_size: .
j_call: TRBJ1-2
v_call: TRBV20-1
cdr3_aa: CSASTGTYGYTF
cdr3_nt: TGCAGTGCTAGTACAGGGACTTATGGCTACACCTTC

d_call: TRBD1
clone_size: .
j_call: TRBJ1-5
v_call: TRBV2
cdr3_aa: CASRERQGGNQPQHF
cdr3_nt: TGTGCCAGCAGGGAAAGACAGGGTGGAAATCAGCCCCAGCATTTT

d_call: .
clone_size: .
j_call: TRBJ2-7
v_call: TRBV29-1
cdr3_aa: CREFSCLSEQYF
cdr3_nt: TGCAGAGAGTTCTCATGCCTCTCCGAGCAGTACTTC

d_call: .
clone_size: .
j_call: TRBJ2-3
v_call: TRBV12-3/TRBV12-4
cdr3_aa: CASSPRTGRRTDTQYF
cdr3_nt: TGTGCCAGCAGTCCGAGAACAGGGAGGCGCACAGATACGCAGTATTTT

d_call: TRBD2
clone_size: many
j_call: TRBJ2-1
v_call: TRBV29-1
cdr3_aa: CSVGTSGRNNEQFF
cdr3_nt: TGCAGCGTCGGGACTAGCGGGCGTAACAATGAGCAGTTCTTC

d_call: .
clone_size: many
j_call: TRBJ2-5
v_call: TRBV7-2
cdr3_aa: CASSLAATEETQYF
cdr3_nt: TGTGCCAGCAGCTTAGCTGCGACGGAAGAGACCCAGTACTTC

d_call: TRBD1
clone_size: many
j_call: TRBJ1-5
v_call: TRBV4-1
cdr3_aa: CASSQGGTGGVSNQPQHF
cdr3_nt: TGCGCCAGCAGCCAAGGGGGGACAGGGGGGGTTAGCAATCAGCCCCAGCATTTT

d_call: TRBD2
clone_size: few
j_call: TRBJ2-1
v_call: TRBV10-3
cdr3_aa: CAISEERGNEQFF
cdr3_nt: TGTGCCATCAGTGAGGAGCGGGGCAATGAGCAGTTCTTC

d_call: .
clone_size: .
j_call: TRBJ2-1
v_call: TRBV7-2
cdr3_aa: CASSSQTGYNEQFF
cdr3_nt: TGTGCCAGCAGCTCGCAAACAGGGTACAATGAGCAGTTCTTC

d_call: TRBD1
clone_size: .
j_call: TRBJ2-5
v_call: TRBV24-1
cdr3_aa: CATSDPQGAGETQYF
cdr3_nt: TGTGCCACCAGTGATCCACAGGGGGCTGGCGAGACCCAGTACTTC

d_call: .
clone_size: many
j_call: TRBJ1-5
v_call: TRBV20-1
cdr3_aa: CSAYTADQPQHF
cdr3_nt: TGCAGTGCGTACACGGCGGATCAGCCCCAGCATTTT

d_call: TRBD1
clone_size: few
j_call: TRBJ1-5
v_call: TRBV20-1
cdr3_aa: CSARDRRGNQPQHF
cdr3_nt: TGCAGTGCTAGGGACAGGAGGGGCAATCAGCCCCAGCATTTT

d_call: .
clone_size: few
j_call: TRBJ2-3
v_call: TRBV20-1
cdr3_aa: CSARSGITDTQYF
cdr3_nt: TGCAGTGCTAGGAGCGGAATCACAGATACGCAGTATTTT

d_call: .
clone_size: many
j_call: TRBJ1-3
v_call: TRBV12-3/TRBV12-4
cdr3_aa: CASTLRGKGNTIYF
cdr3_nt: TGTGCCAGCACCCTTCGGGGGAAGGGAAACACCATATATTTT

d_call: .
clone_size: many
j_call: TRBJ2-7
v_call: TRBV28
cdr3_aa: CASRSHREGEQYF
cdr3_nt: TGTGCCAGCAGGTCCCACCGGGAAGGCGAGCAGTACTTC

d_call: .
clone_size: .
j_call: TRBJ2-7
v_call: TRBV20-1
cdr3_aa: CSARDSRSATYEQYF
cdr3_nt: TGCAGTGCTAGAGATTCCCGTAGCGCCACCTACGAGCAGTACTTC

d_call: TRBD1
clone_size: .
j_call: TRBJ2-7
v_call: TRBV20-1
cdr3_aa: CSAYRGLNYEQYF
cdr3_nt: TGCAGTGCATACAGGGGGCTAAATTACGAGCAGTACTTC

d_call: TRBD2
clone_size: few
j_call: TRBJ2-7
v_call: TRBV20-1
cdr3_aa: CSASDIGGRNYEQYF
cdr3_nt: TGCAGTGCTAGTGATATAGGCGGGAGGAACTACGAGCAGTACTTC

d_call: TRBD2
clone_size: .
j_call: TRBJ2-1
v_call: TRBV12-3/TRBV12-4
cdr3_aa: CASRGSGGAFSEQFF
cdr3_nt: TGTGCCAGCAGAGGAAGCGGGGGGGCGTTTAGTGAGCAGTTCTTC

d_call: .
clone_size: many
j_call: TRBJ2-7
v_call: TRBV7-2
cdr3_aa: CASSLAQTYEQYF
cdr3_nt: TGTGCCAGCAGCTTAGCCCAAACCTACGAGCAGTACTTC

d_call: .
clone_size: .
j_call: TRBJ1-6
v_call: TRBV7-9
cdr3_aa: CASSPDSNNSPLHF
cdr3_nt: TGTGCCAGCAGCCCAGACAGCAATAATTCACCCCTCCACTTT

d_call: TRBD2
clone_size: many
j_call: TRBJ2-1
v_call: TRBV11-1
cdr3_aa: CASSLGLLAGGKPYNEQFF
cdr3_nt: TGTGCCAGCAGCTTAGGGTTGCTAGCGGGGGGGAAACCCTACAATGAGCAGTTCTTC

d_call: TRBD2
clone_size: many
j_call: TRBJ2-5
v_call: TRBV20-1
cdr3_aa: CSANSGAGATQYF
cdr3_nt: TGCAGTGCTAATAGCGGGGCGGGAGCGACCCAGTACTTC

d_call: .
clone_size: .
j_call: TRBJ1-1
v_call: TRBV12-3/TRBV12-4
cdr3_aa: CASSTGSDTEAFF
cdr3_nt: TGTGCCAGCAGTACCGGGTCCGACACTGAAGCTTTCTTT

d_call: .
clone_size: .
j_call: TRBJ2-5
v_call: TRBV6-5
cdr3_aa: CASSYGGNQETQYF
cdr3_nt: TGTGCCAGCAGTTACGGGGGCAACCAAGAGACCCAGTACTTC

d_call: .
clone_size: .
j_call: TRBJ2-2
v_call: TRBV3-1
cdr3_aa: CASSQGKGHPNTGELFF
cdr3_nt: TGTGCCAGCAGCCAAGGAAAAGGACACCCGAACACCGGGGAGCTGTTTTTT

d_call: .
clone_size: few
j_call: TRBJ1-2
v_call: TRBV6-5
cdr3_aa: CASSNGWTVGYGYTF
cdr3_nt: TGTGCCAGCAGTAACGGATGGACAGTAGGCTATGGCTACACCTTC